These T cell receptor beta chains were read from a single sample in a study of T cell responses to AZD1222 COVID-19 vaccine. TCRdb's copy holds only in-frame clones and misses some; the assay was immunoSEQ multiplex PCR. The table has 45,000 to 65,000 clones, about nine tenths seen once. The sample was peripheral blood, taken 28 days after the second AZD1222 dose. The source of these receptors is an adult who received the AZD1222 COVID-19 vaccine. CDR3s include the opening cysteine and the closing phenylalanine or tryptophan. D genes are given only for firm matches. Not every row has a clone size; where given, it reads once, few, many or a size class.

clone_size: NA; v_call: TRBV7-2; d_call: TRBD2; cdr3_length: 17; cdr3_aa: CASSFAGGGAGGNEQFF
clone_size: NA; v_call: TRBV7-9; d_call: TRBD2; cdr3_length: 15; cdr3_aa: CASSLSGSPANVLTF
clone_size: once; v_call: TRBV13; d_call: NA; cdr3_length: 16; cdr3_aa: CASRSTRGAGANVLTF
clone_size: NA; v_call: TRBV11-2; d_call: NA; cdr3_length: 17; cdr3_aa: CASSLGFEDRLPNEQFF
clone_size: NA; v_call: TRBV7-2; d_call: NA; cdr3_length: 15; cdr3_aa: CASSLVGGDNSPLHF
clone_size: NA; v_call: TRBV2; d_call: NA; cdr3_length: 17; cdr3_aa: CASSESAGLTISYEQYF
clone_size: NA; v_call: TRBV7-9; d_call: NA; cdr3_length: 17; cdr3_aa: CASRTKVRGEDTGELFF
clone_size: NA; v_call: TRBV6-5; d_call: NA; cdr3_length: 13; cdr3_aa: CASGRTSSNIQYF
clone_size: NA; v_call: TRBV6-1; d_call: TRBD2; cdr3_length: 13; cdr3_aa: CASSETSGNTQYF
clone_size: NA; v_call: TRBV5-8; d_call: TRBD2; cdr3_length: 16; cdr3_aa: CASTTPGGSFSYEQYF
clone_size: few; v_call: TRBV5-1; d_call: TRBD2; cdr3_length: 15; cdr3_aa: CASTPGLAKGGEQFF
clone_size: NA; v_call: TRBV2; d_call: NA; cdr3_length: 16; cdr3_aa: CASSERGIYGNQPQHF
clone_size: NA; v_call: TRBV14; d_call: TRBD2; cdr3_length: 13; cdr3_aa: CASSSGSSYEQYF
clone_size: NA; v_call: TRBV9; d_call: NA; cdr3_length: 12; cdr3_aa: CASSVTEHEQFF
clone_size: NA; v_call: TRBV28; d_call: TRBD2; cdr3_length: 15; cdr3_aa: CASSLGGESTYEQYF
clone_size: once; v_call: TRBV19; d_call: NA; cdr3_length: 19; cdr3_aa: CASSRQGSPSGPNTGELFF
clone_size: NA; v_call: TRBV27; d_call: NA; cdr3_length: 15; cdr3_aa: CASSLKGPRTGELFF
clone_size: NA; v_call: TRBV5-4; d_call: NA; cdr3_length: 14; cdr3_aa: CASSRSGRTDTQYF
clone_size: NA; v_call: TRBV6-5; d_call: NA; cdr3_length: 14; cdr3_aa: CASTQTQGSGELFF
clone_size: NA; v_call: TRBV7-2; d_call: NA; cdr3_length: 14; cdr3_aa: CASSLKGSNQPQHF
clone_size: NA; v_call: TRBV5-5; d_call: NA; cdr3_length: 11; cdr3_aa: CASSLEETQYF
clone_size: NA; v_call: TRBV5-6; d_call: TRBD1; cdr3_length: 12; cdr3_aa: CASSLGGQGATF
clone_size: NA; v_call: TRBV5-6; d_call: TRBD1; cdr3_length: 15; cdr3_aa: CASSSGTGGTYEQYF
clone_size: NA; v_call: TRBV29-1; d_call: NA; cdr3_length: 11; cdr3_aa: CSGREVTEAFF
clone_size: NA; v_call: TRBV5-1; d_call: TRBD2; cdr3_length: 17; cdr3_aa: CASSLFSSGSSYNEQFF
clone_size: NA; v_call: TRBV9; d_call: NA; cdr3_length: 19; cdr3_aa: CASSGGGGGYEPGANVLTF
clone_size: NA; v_call: TRBV6-4; d_call: NA; cdr3_length: 10; cdr3_aa: CARGYQPQHF
clone_size: NA; v_call: TRBV18; d_call: TRBD1; cdr3_length: 13; cdr3_aa: CASLGQFTGELFF
clone_size: NA; v_call: TRBV5-4; d_call: TRBD2; cdr3_length: 16; cdr3_aa: CASRPSLAGGNNEQFF
clone_size: NA; v_call: TRBV11-1; d_call: NA; cdr3_length: 15; cdr3_aa: CASSLARRGTGELFF
clone_size: NA; v_call: TRBV27; d_call: TRBD1; cdr3_length: 17; cdr3_aa: CASSLRTGGGYNSPLHF
clone_size: NA; v_call: TRBV7-8; d_call: TRBD1; cdr3_length: 15; cdr3_aa: CASSLQGQAHYEQYF
clone_size: NA; v_call: TRBV19; d_call: TRBD1; cdr3_length: 16; cdr3_aa: CASSWTGGPSNQPQHF
clone_size: NA; v_call: TRBV5-5; d_call: NA; cdr3_length: 13; cdr3_aa: CASGGFMNTEAFF
clone_size: once; v_call: TRBV28; d_call: NA; cdr3_length: 14; cdr3_aa: CASSLLRENTEAFF
clone_size: NA; v_call: TRBV7-9; d_call: NA; cdr3_length: 14; cdr3_aa: CASSFGPIAHEQYF
clone_size: NA; v_call: TRBV12-5; d_call: TRBD1; cdr3_length: 13; cdr3_aa: CASGLPLRTGAFF
clone_size: NA; v_call: TRBV7-8; d_call: TRBD1; cdr3_length: 13; cdr3_aa: CASSKGARETQYF
clone_size: NA; v_call: TRBV28; d_call: NA; cdr3_length: 14; cdr3_aa: CASSLSGFGNTIYF
clone_size: NA; v_call: TRBV12-1; d_call: NA; cdr3_length: 14; cdr3_aa: CASSFPGAKYEQYF